What follows is one T cell receptor beta chain and its context. Its target is not known. Prepared TCR beta cDNA libraries contained unique molecular identifiers. When about 0.95 to 10 million T cells were used, they gave hundreds of thousands of cDNA molecules. Each CDR3 protein gets one entry after TCRdb re-called the PCR reads with MiXCR. The table lists hundreds of thousands of distinct CDR3 sequences, 30% of them singletons, with approximately 0.55% in the top ten. This record belongs to a study of post-analysis software for immune sequencing data. Study-wide points: When patients were compared with controls, four to six TRBV segments were more frequent, TRBV5-6, TRBV5-1 and TRBV20-1 among them.

The CDR3 loop spans 14 amino acids. Germline values: CDR1 MNHEY, CDR2 SVGEGT. V lost 6 bases, J lost 7 bases, and 10 bases stayed unmatched. Source material: blood. This TCR was sampled from a girl aged 10 to 17 with multiple sclerosis. This chain links TRBV6-2 or TRBV6-3 with TRBJ2-7; TRBD2 matches 9 bases. CDR3 nucleotide sequence: TGTGCCAGCAGGTTAGCGGGAGTAAACAATGAGCAGTACTTC. Residues: CASRLAGVNNEQYF.